The entry that follows covers one T cell receptor (beta chain) sequence. These data come from a study of T cells after yellow fever vaccination. Trimming removed 5 bases from V and 8 bases from J; junction bases left unmatched: 11. This CDR3 is 15 amino acids long. From germline, CDR1 is SEHNR and CDR2 FQNEAQ (reference sequence). Each CDR3 protein gets one entry after TCRdb re-called the 5' RACE reads with MiXCR. This sample has some 420,000 distinct CDR3 sequences, with 18% found just once. The chain uses TRBV7-9 and TRBJ1-3, with 8 bases lining up with TRBD1. The sequences come from PBMCs, collected before the yellow fever booster vaccination. This TCR derives from a man aged 18 to 30 who received the YFV17D yellow fever vaccine. The CDR3 sequence is CASSPRDRRGDTIYF. CDR3 sequence (DNA): TGTGCCAGCAGCCCTCGGGACAGGAGGGGCGACACCATATATTTT.